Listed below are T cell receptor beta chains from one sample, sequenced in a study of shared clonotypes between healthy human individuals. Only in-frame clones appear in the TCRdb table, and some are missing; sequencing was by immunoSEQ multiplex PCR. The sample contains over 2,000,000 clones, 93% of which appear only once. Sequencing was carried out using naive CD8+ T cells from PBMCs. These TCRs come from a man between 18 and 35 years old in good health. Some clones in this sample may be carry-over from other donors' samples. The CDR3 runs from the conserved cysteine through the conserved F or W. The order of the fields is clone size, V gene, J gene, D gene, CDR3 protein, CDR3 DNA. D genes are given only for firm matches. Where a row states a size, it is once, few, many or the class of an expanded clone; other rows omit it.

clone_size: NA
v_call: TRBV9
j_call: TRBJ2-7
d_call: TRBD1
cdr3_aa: CASSVEGNRGNEQYF
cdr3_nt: TGTGCCAGCAGCGTAGAGGGGAACAGGGGCAACGAGCAGTACTTC

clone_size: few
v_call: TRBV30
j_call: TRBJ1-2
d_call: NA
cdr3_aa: CAWSRSTGAYGYTF
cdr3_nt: TGTGCCTGGAGTAGATCTACGGGGGCCTATGGCTACACCTTC

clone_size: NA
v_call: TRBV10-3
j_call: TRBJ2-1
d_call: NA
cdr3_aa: CAISEVAARPTYNEQFF
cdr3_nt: TGTGCCATCAGTGAGGTCGCCGCTCGACCGACTTACAATGAGCAGTTCTTC

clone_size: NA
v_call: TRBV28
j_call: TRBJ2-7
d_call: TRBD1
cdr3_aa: CASRGTGSYEQYF
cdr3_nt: TGTGCCAGCAGGGGGACAGGTTCCTACGAGCAGTACTTC

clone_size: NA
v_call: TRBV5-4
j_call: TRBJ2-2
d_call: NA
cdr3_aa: CASSSGGSGELFF
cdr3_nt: TGTGCCAGCAGCTCCGGGGGTTCCGGGGAGCTGTTTTTT

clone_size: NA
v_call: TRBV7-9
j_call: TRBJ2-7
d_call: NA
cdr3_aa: CASSNYEQYF
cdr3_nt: TGTGCCAGCAGCAACTACGAGCAGTACTTC

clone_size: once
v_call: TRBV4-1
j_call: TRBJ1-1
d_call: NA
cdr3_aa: CASSQDPGYTEAFF
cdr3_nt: TGCGCCAGCAGCCAAGATCCAGGGTACACTGAAGCTTTCTTT

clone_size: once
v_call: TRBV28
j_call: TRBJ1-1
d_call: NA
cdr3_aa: CASSLWKGLGPMNTEAFF
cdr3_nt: TGTGCCAGCAGTTTATGGAAGGGATTGGGGCCAATGAACACTGAAGCTTTCTTT

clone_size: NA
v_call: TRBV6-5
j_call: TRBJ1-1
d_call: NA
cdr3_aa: CASSYSSAGNTEAFF
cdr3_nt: TGTGCCAGCAGTTACTCCTCGGCGGGGAACACTGAAGCTTTCTTT

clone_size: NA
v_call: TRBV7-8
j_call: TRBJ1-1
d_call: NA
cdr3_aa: CASSSWMNTEAFF
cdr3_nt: TGTGCCAGCAGCTCCTGGATGAACACTGAAGCTTTCTTT

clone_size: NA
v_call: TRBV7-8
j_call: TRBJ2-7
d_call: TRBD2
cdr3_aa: CASSLVGGSSYEQYF
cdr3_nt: TGTGCCAGCAGCTTAGTTGGCGGGAGCTCCTACGAGCAGTACTTC

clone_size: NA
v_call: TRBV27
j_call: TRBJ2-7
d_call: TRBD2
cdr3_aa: CASSFGAGGLEQYF
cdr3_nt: TGTGCCAGCAGTTTCGGAGCGGGAGGGCTCGAGCAGTACTTC

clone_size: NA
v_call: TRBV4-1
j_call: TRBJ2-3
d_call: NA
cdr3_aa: CASSRTTDGTDTQYF
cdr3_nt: TGCGCCAGCAGCCGGACGACGGACGGCACAGATACGCAGTATTTT

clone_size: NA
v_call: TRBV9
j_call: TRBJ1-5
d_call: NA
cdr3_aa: CASSRGDTSNQPQHF
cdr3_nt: TGTGCCAGCAGCAGAGGGGACACAAGCAATCAGCCCCAGCATTTT

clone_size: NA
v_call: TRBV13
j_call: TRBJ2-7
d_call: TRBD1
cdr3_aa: CASSVTGTGIEQYF
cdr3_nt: TGTGCCAGCAGCGTCACCGGGACAGGGATCGAGCAGTACTTC

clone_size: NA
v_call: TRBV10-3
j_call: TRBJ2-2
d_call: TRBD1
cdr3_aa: CAISEMSSGQGGTGELFF
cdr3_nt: TGTGCCATCAGTGAAATGAGTTCCGGACAGGGCGGCACCGGGGAGCTGTTTTTT

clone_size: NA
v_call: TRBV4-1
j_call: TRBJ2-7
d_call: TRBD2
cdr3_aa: CASSHLTSGGRGPYEQYF
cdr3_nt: TGCGCCAGCAGCCACCTCACATCGGGGGGACGAGGGCCCTACGAGCAGTACTTC

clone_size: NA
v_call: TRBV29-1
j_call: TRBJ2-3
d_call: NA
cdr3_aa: CSVHGLIGTSTDTQYF
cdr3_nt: TGCAGCGTTCACGGACTGATCGGCACTAGCACAGATACGCAGTATTTT

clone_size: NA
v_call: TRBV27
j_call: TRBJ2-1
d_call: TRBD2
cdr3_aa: CASSSGGATGLKATGRNEQFF
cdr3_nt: TGTGCCAGCAGTTCCGGGGGGGCCACAGGGTTGAAGGCTACCGGACGCAATGAGCAGTTCTTC

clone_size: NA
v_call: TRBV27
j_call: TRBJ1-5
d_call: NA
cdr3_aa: CASSLWRYQPQHF
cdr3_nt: TGTGCCAGCAGTTTATGGCGTTATCAGCCCCAGCATTTT

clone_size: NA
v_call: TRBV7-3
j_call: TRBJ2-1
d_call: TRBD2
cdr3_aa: CASSPLSGGSYNEQFF
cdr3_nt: TGTGCCAGCAGCCCCCTCTCGGGGGGCTCCTACAATGAGCAGTTCTTC

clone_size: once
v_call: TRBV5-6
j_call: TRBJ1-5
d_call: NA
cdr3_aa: CASSSETGSNQPQHF
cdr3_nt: TGTGCCAGCAGCTCCGAGACGGGCAGCAATCAGCCCCAGCATTTT

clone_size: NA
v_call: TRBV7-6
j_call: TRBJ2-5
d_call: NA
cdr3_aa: CASSAGGRLETQYF
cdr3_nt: TGTGCCAGCAGTGCTGGGGGGCGCTTGGAGACCCAGTACTTC

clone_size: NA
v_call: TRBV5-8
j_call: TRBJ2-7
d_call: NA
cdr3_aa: CASSLEGNPPYEQYF
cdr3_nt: TGTGCCAGCAGCTTGGAAGGGAATCCCCCCTACGAGCAGTACTTC

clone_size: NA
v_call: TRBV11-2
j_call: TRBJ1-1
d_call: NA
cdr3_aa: CASSPPAYAGTEAFF
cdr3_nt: TGTGCCAGCAGCCCGCCCGCGTATGCGGGCACTGAAGCTTTCTTT

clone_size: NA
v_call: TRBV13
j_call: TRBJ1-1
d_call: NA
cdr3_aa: CASSLGLSMNTEAFF
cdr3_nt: TGTGCCAGCAGCTTAGGCCTCTCTATGAACACTGAAGCTTTCTTT

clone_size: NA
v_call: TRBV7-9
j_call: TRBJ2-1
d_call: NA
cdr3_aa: CASSPDYNEQFF
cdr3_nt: TGTGCCAGCAGCCCAGACTACAATGAGCAGTTCTTC

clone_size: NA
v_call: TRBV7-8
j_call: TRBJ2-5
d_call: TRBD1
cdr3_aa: CASSLAEGAQETQYF
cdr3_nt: TGTGCCAGCAGCTTAGCCGAGGGGGCACAAGAGACCCAGTACTTC

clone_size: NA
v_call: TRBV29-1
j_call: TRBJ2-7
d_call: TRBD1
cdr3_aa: CSVMGQAREQYF
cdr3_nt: TGCAGCGTGATGGGACAGGCCCGCGAGCAGTACTTC

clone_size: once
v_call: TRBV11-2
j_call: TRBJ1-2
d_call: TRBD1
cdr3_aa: CASSLVPQTGTAWGYTF
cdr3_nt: TGTGCCAGCAGCTTAGTTCCTCAAACCGGGACAGCGTGGGGCTACACCTTC

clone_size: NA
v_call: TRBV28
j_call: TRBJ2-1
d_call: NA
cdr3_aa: CASSLLAYKTVNEQFF
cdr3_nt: TGTGCCAGCAGTTTACTGGCGTATAAGACGGTCAATGAGCAGTTCTTC

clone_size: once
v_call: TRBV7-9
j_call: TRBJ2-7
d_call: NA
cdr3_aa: CASSLASNQGEQYF
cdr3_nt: TGTGCCAGCAGCTTAGCGTCCAATCAGGGCGAGCAGTACTTC

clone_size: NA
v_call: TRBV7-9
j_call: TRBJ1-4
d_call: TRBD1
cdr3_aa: CASSLGTGDEKLFF
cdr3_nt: TGTGCCAGCAGCTTAGGAACAGGGGATGAAAAACTGTTTTTT

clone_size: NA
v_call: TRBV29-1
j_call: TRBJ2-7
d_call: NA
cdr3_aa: CSVEGEGVSYEQYF
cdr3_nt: TGCAGCGTTGAGGGGGAAGGGGTCTCCTACGAGCAGTACTTC

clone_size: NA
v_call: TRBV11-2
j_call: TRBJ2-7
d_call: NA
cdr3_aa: CASSLGSGYEQYF
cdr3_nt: TGTGCCAGCAGCTTAGGGTCAGGCTACGAGCAGTACTTC

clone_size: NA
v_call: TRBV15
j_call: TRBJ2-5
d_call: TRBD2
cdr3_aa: CATSNQRESQETQYF
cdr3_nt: TGTGCCACCAGCAACCAGCGGGAGTCCCAAGAGACCCAGTACTTC

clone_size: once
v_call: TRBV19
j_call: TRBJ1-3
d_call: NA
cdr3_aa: CAGGSPGNTIYF
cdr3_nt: TGTGCCGGCGGGTCACCTGGAAACACCATATATTTT

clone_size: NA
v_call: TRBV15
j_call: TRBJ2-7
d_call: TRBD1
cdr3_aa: CATSSTPSLGQGHYGQYF
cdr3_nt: TGTGCCACCAGCAGCACCCCCTCCCTTGGACAGGGACACTACGGGCAGTACTTC

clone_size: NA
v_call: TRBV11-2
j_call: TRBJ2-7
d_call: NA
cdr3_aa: CASSLMGVSYEQYF
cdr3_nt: TGTGCCAGCAGCTTGATGGGAGTGTCCTACGAGCAGTACTTC

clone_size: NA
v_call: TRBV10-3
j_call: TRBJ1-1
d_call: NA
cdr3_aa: CAISESAGPLMNTEAFF
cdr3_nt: TGTGCCATCAGTGAGTCGGCAGGGCCTTTGATGAACACTGAAGCTTTCTTT

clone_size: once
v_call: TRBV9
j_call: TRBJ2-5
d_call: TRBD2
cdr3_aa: CASSGASGEGETQYF
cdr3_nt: TGTGCCAGCAGCGGCGCTAGCGGGGAAGGGGAGACCCAGTACTTC

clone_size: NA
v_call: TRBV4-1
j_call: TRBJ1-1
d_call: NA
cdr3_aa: CASSQETMNTEAFF
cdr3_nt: TGCGCCAGCAGCCAAGAGACCATGAACACTGAAGCTTTCTTT

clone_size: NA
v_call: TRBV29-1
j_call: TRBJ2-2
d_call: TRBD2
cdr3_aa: CSVPGLGTGELFF
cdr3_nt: TGCAGCGTGCCGGGACTAGGCACCGGGGAGCTGTTTTTT

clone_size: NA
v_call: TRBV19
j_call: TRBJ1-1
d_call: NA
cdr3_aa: CASTPYSARNSEAFF
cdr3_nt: TGTGCCAGTACCCCTTACTCCGCGAGAAATTCTGAAGCTTTCTTT

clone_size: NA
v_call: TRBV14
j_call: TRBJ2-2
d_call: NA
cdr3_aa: CASSQAIQGYTGELFF
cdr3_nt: TGTGCCAGCAGCCAAGCTATCCAAGGGTACACCGGGGAGCTGTTTTTT

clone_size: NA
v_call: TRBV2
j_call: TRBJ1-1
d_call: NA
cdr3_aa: CASSEVAGRDTEAFF
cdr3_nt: TGTGCCAGCAGTGAGGTCGCAGGTCGGGACACTGAAGCTTTCTTT

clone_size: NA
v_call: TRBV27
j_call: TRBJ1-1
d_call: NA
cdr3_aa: CASSSPMTEAFF
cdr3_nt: TGTGCCAGCAGTTCCCCAATGACTGAAGCTTTCTTT

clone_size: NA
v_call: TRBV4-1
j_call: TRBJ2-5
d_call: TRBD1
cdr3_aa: CASSQRDRTETQYF
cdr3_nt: TGCGCCAGCAGCCAAAGGGACAGGACGGAGACCCAGTACTTC

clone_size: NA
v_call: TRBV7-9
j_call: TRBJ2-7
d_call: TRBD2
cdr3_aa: CASRRAGTSGTYEQYF
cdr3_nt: TGTGCCAGCAGGCGGGCGGGGACTAGCGGGACCTACGAGCAGTACTTC

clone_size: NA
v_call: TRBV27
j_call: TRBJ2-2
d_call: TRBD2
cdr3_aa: CASQTSGRDGELFF
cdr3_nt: TGTGCCAGTCAGACTAGCGGGAGGGACGGGGAGCTGTTTTTT

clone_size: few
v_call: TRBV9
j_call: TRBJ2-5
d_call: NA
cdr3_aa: CASSVKGRTETQYF
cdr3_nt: TGTGCCAGCAGCGTAAAGGGGAGGACAGAGACCCAGTACTTC

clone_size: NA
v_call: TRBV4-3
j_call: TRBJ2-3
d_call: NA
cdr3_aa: CASSQGGVRESADTQYF
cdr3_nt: TGCGCCAGCAGCCAAGGGGGGGTGAGGGAGTCGGCAGATACGCAGTATTTT

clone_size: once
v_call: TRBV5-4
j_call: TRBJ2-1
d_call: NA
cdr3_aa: CASSFYREHEQFF
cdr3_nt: TGTGCCAGCAGCTTTTATCGGGAACATGAGCAGTTCTTC

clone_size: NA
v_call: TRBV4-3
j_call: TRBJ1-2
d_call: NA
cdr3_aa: CASSQERSGAMDYGYTF
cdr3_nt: TGCGCCAGCAGCCAAGAGAGAAGCGGAGCAATGGACTATGGCTACACCTTC

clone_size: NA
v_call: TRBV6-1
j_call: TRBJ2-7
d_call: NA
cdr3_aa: CASKPYEQYF
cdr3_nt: TGTGCCAGCAAACCCTACGAGCAGTACTTC

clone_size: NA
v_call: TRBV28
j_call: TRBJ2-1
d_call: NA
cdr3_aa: CASSLPYGERANEQFF
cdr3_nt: TGTGCCAGCAGTTTACCCTACGGGGAGAGGGCCAATGAGCAGTTCTTC

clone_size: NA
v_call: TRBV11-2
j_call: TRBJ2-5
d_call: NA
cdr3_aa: CASSLAVTQYF
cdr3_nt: TGTGCCAGCAGCTTAGCTGTGACCCAGTACTTC